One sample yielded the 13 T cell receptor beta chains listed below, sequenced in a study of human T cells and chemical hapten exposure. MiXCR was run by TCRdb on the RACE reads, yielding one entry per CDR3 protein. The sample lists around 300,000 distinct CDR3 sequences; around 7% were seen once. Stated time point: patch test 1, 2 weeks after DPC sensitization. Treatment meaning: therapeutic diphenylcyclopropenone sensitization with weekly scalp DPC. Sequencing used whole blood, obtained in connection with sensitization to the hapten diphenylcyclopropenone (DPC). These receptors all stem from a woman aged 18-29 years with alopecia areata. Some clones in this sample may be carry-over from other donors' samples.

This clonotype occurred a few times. CDR3 sequence: CASSPVSGRKETQYF. As DNA, the CDR3 is TGTGCCAGCAGTCCGGTGTCAGGGAGGAAAGAGACCCAGTACTTC. The genes are TRBV12-3 or TRBV12-4 and TRBJ2-5; D possibly corresponds to TRBD2 (6 bases). Trimming left V 5 bases short and J 3 bases short, with 16 bases between. This CDR3 spans 15 amino acids.

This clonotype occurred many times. CDR3 sequence: CASSYGPGLAGVHTGELFF. The CDR3, as DNA: TGTGCCAGCAGTTACGGTCCTGGACTAGCGGGGGTCCACACCGGGGAGCTGTTTTTT. The chain uses TRBV6-2 or TRBV6-3 and TRBJ2-2; TRBD2 agrees at 13 bases. CDR3 length: 19 amino acids. Germline V lookup: CDR1 MNHEY, CDR2 SVGEGT. Losses at the gene ends were 2 bases for V and 3 bases for J; bases not matched to a gene: 9.

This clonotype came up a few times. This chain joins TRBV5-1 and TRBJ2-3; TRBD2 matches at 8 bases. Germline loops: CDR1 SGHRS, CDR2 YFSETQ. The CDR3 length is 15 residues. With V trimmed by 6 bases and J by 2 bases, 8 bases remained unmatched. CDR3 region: CASTQAGGYTDTQYF. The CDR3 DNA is TGCGCCAGCACGCAGGCGGGGGGTTACACAGATACGCAGTATTTT.

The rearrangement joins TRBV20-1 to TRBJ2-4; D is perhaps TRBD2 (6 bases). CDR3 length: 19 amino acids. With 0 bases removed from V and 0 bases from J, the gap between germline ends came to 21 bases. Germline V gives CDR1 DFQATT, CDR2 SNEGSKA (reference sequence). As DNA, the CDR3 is TGCAGTGCTAGAGATAGGGGCCAGGGAGGAGGTTTAGCCAAAAACATTCAGTACTTC. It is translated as CSARDRGQGGGLAKNIQYF.

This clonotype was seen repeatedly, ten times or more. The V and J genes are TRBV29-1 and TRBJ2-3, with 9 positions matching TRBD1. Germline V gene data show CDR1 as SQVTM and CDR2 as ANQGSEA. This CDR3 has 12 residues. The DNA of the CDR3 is TGCGTAGGACAGGGGTCTACAGATACGCAGTATTTT. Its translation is CVGQGSTDTQYF.

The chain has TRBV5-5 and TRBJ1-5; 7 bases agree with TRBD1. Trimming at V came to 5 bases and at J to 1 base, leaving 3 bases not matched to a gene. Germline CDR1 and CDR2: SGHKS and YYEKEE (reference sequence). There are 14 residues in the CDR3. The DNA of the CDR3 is TGTGCCAGCAGGCGACAGGGAAGCAATCAGCCCCAGCATTTT. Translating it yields CASRRQGSNQPQHF. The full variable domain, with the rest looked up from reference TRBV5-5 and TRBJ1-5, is DAGVTQSPTHLIKTRGQQVTLRCSPISGHKSVSWYQQVLGQGPQFIFQYYEKEERGRGNFPDRFSARQFPNYSSELNVNALLLGDSALYLCASRRQGSNQPQHFGDGTRLSIL.

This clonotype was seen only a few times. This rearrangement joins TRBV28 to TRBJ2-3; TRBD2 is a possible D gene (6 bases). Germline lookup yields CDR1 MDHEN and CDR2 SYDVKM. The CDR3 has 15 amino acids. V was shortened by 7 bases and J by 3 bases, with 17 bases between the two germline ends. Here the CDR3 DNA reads TGTGCCAGCAACCTAAACGAGGAGGGGACAGATACGCAGTATTTT. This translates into CASNLNEEGTDTQYF.

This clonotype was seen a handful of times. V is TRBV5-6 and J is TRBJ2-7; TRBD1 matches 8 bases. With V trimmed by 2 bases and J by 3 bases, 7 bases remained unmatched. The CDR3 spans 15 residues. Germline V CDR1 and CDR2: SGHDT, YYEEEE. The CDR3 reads CASSFVDRGGYEQYF. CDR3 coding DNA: TGTGCCAGCAGCTTTGTTGACAGGGGCGGCTACGAGCAGTACTTC.

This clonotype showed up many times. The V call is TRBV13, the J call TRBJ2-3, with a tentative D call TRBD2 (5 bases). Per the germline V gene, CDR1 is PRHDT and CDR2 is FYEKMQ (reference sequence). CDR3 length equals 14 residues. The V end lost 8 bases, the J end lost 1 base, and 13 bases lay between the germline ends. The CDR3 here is CASQSRGRTDTQYF. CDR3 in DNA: TGTGCCAGCCAATCGAGAGGGCGCACAGATACGCAGTATTTT.

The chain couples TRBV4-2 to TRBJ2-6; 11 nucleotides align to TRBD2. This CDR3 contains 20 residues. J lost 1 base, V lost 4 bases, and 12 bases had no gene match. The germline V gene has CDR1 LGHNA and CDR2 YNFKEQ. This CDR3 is CASSPLISGGATSGANVLTF. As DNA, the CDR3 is TGTGCCAGCAGCCCTCTCATTAGCGGGGGGGCCACATCTGGGGCCAACGTCCTGACTTTC.

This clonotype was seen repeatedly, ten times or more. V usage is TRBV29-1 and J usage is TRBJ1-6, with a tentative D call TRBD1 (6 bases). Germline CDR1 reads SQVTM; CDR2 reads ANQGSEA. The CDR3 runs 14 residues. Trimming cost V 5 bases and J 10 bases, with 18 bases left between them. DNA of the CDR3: TGCAGCGTTCGGGAGGGGGGCATTCAGTCACCCCTCCACTTT. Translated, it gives CSVREGGIQSPLHF.

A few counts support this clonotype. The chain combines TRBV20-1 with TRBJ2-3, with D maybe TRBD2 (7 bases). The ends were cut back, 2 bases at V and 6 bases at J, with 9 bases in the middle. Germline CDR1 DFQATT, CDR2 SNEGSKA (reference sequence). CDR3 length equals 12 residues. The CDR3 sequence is CSARKGGDTQYF. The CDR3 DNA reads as TGCAGTGCTAGAAAGGGGGGGGATACGCAGTATTTT.

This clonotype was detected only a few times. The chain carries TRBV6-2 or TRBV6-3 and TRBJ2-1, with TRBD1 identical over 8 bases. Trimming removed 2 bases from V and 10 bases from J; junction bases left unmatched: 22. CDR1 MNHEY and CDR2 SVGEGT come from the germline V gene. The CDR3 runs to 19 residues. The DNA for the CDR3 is TGTGCCAGCAGTTACGGGGACAGGAGGCTAGGGACGGGGGACAGGGAGCAGTTCTTC. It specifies CASSYGDRRLGTGDREQFF.